The 6 T cell receptor beta chains listed next were all sequenced from one sample in a study of neurological immune-mediated disorders. TCRdb itself ran the 5' RACE reads through MiXCR, one entry per CDR3 protein. The sample lists about 40,000 distinct CDR3 sequences; 3.2% were seen once. Time point: longitudinal time-point 1 (baseline). Specimen: PBMCs. These receptors all stem from a woman aged 55-69 years with multiple sclerosis.

In its sample, this clonotype was seen a few times. The chain couples TRBV11-2 to TRBJ1-2; D may be TRBD1 (5 bases). Germline V gene sequence: CDR1 SGHAT, CDR2 FQNNGV. Trimming cost V 0 bases and J 3 bases, with 20 bases left between them. The CDR3 covers 18 residues. This CDR3 is CASSLDGPGPTTHYGYTF. The DNA for the CDR3 is TGTGCCAGCAGCTTAGATGGTCCGGGGCCCACCACCCACTATGGCTACACCTTC.

Turning to this clonotype: Germline and junction disagree at one end, which may indicate a read error. The chain joins TRBV6-5 to TRBJ1-5, with 9 bases fitting TRBD1. CDR1 is MNHEY, CDR2 SVGAGI, per germline. This CDR3 comprises 15 residues. In nucleotides, the CDR3 is TGTTCCAGCAGTTCCCTGGGACAGGGTCGTCAGCCCCAGCATTTT. Translating gives CSSSSLGQGRQPQHF.

This clonotype has a count of ten or more. The chain recombines TRBV18 with TRBJ2-1; TRBD2 might be the D (6 bases). The CDR3 covers 16 residues. Trimming pared 0 bases from V and 0 bases from J, leaving 9 bases between. Germline values: CDR1 KGHSH, CDR2 LQKENI. The CDR3 here is CASSPPGLSSYNEQFF. The CDR3 DNA reads as TGTGCCAGCTCACCACCGGGACTGAGCTCCTACAATGAGCAGTTCTTC.

Points on this clonotype: One end of the junction varies from germline; a read error may be responsible. The V call is TRBV7-6, the J call TRBJ2-3; D could derive from TRBD1 or TRBD2 (6 bases each). CDR3 length: 14 amino acids. Per the germline V gene, CDR1 is SGHVS and CDR2 is FNYEAQ. As DNA, the CDR3 is TGTGCCAGCAACTTAGGGGGGCCCCCAAATACGCAGTATTTT. As protein: CASNLGGPPNTQYF.

This clonotype occurred many times. The chain couples TRBV20-1 to TRBJ2-7; D is uncertain. This CDR3 has 14 residues. Germline V gene data show CDR1 as DFQATT and CDR2 as SNEGSKA (reference sequence). Trimming stripped 0 bases from V and 3 bases from J, with 12 bases between. CDR3 nucleotides: TGCAGTGCTAGAGATCCCGGAAAAAACTACGAGCAGTACTTC. It yields the protein CSARDPGKNYEQYF.

This clonotype has at least ten counts. V and J are TRBV27 and TRBJ1-2; no clear D gene. V lost 10 bases to trimming and J lost 4 bases, with 16 bases between them. Germline V CDR1 and CDR2: MNHEY, SMNVEV (reference sequence). CDR3 length: 13 amino acids. CDR3 nucleotides: TGTGCCACAGGCCCTAACGGAGGCTATGGCTACACCTTC. Its protein product is CATGPNGGYGYTF.